Listed here are 15 T cell receptor beta chains from one sample, sequenced in a study of control samples from healthy donors and cancer patients. Data came from immunoSEQ multiplex PCR; TCRdb stores just in-frame clones and leaves some out. The sample has tens of thousands of clones, more than 70% seen once. The sequencing input was PBMCs. All receptors come from a woman in her sixties with lung cancer.

This chain connects TRBV30 to TRBJ2-7, with D hard to call. V was shortened by 5 bases and J by 0 bases, with 8 bases between the two germline ends. CDR3 length equals 12 residues. From germline, CDR1 is GTSNPN and CDR2 SVGIG (reference sequence). The CDR3 spells CAWLTPSYEQYF. The CDR3 nucleotides read TGTGCCTGGCTGACACCCTCCTACGAGCAGTACTTC.

The V and J genes are TRBV10-3 and TRBJ1-4; 9 positions agree with TRBD1. Germline assignment: CDR1 ENHRY and CDR2 SYGVKD. Losses at the gene ends were 10 bases for V and 8 bases for J; bases not matched to a gene: 14. CDR3 length: 15 residues. The CDR3 protein is CATQLGQGIGEKLFF. Here the CDR3 DNA reads TGTGCCACTCAACTCGGACAGGGGATAGGGGAAAAACTGTTTTTT.

V gene TRBV11-3 combines with J gene TRBJ2-1; D unclear. The V gene lost 5 bases and the J gene lost 8 bases, with 13 bases spanning the gap. CDR3 length: 13 amino acids. Per the germline V gene, CDR1 is SGHNT and CDR2 is YENEEA. This CDR3 reads CASSPSVSDEQFF. The CDR3 DNA reads TGTGCCAGCAGCCCCTCGGTCAGCGATGAGCAGTTCTTC.

The chain joins TRBV12-5 to TRBJ1-1, with D tentatively TRBD1 (5 bases). Trimming removed 2 bases at V and 11 bases at J, with 12 bases between. The CDR3 runs to 12 residues. Germline values: CDR1 LGHNT, CDR2 FRNRAP. CDR3 loop: CASGLLREGAFF. The CDR3 DNA is TGTGCTAGTGGTTTGTTGAGAGAGGGGGCTTTCTTT.

The chain couples TRBV5-1 to TRBJ2-7, with TRBD1 matching 7 bases. The CDR3 runs to 16 residues. The germline CDR1 and CDR2 sequences are SGHRS and YFSETQ. J gave up 1 base and V 4 bases, and 11 bases lay outside the gene matches. Here the CDR3 reads CASSPTPGTDSYEQYF. In DNA, the CDR3 is TGCGCCAGCAGCCCTACTCCCGGGACAGATTCCTACGAGCAGTACTTC.

The chain has TRBV19 and TRBJ1-2; a weak D match, TRBD1 (5 bases). The CDR3 length is 14 residues. V lost 3 bases and J lost 2, with 10 bases in between. In germline, CDR1 is LNHDA, CDR2 SQIVND (reference sequence). The CDR3 nucleotides read TGTGCCAGTAGTATTCGGGGGAGCAACTATGGCTACACCTTC. Translated, it gives CASSIRGSNYGYTF.

The chain links TRBV3-1 (or the pseudogene TRBV3-2) to TRBJ1-5, with D perhaps matching TRBD1 (6 bases). Trimming removed 1 base from V and 5 bases from J, with 15 bases in between. CDR1 LGHDT and CDR2 YNNKEL come from the germline V gene (reference sequence). The CDR3 is 16 residues long. CDR3 in DNA: TGTGCCAGCAGCCAAGGTGGCGGGGGGCTGTATCAGCCCCAGCATTTT. Translating gives CASSQGGGGLYQPQHF.

The J gene is TRBJ2-7, the V gene TRBV27; D ambiguous. Trimming left V 10 bases short and J 1 base short, with 32 bases between. Germline V CDR1 and CDR2: MNHEY, SMNVEV (reference sequence). The CDR3 is 19 amino acids. The CDR3 DNA reads TGTGCCATCACCAGGTCGCTAGGACCTCCCTCCGAAATTTCCTACGAGCAGTACTTC. Protein sequence: CAITRSLGPPSEISYEQYF.

This sequence joins TRBV5-6 and TRBJ2-7; perhaps TRBD1 as D (6 bases). Germline loops: CDR1 SGHDT, CDR2 YYEEEE. CDR3 length: 14 amino acids. Trimming removed 3 bases from V and 2 bases from J, with 12 bases in between. The CDR3 nucleotides are TGTGCCAGCAGCTCGACAGGTTTGCCCTACGAGCAGTACTTC. Its translation is CASSSTGLPYEQYF.

The rearrangement uses TRBV4-2 and TRBJ2-1; D is unclear. The CDR3 consists of 14 residues. Germline V gene sequence: CDR1 LGHNA, CDR2 YNFKEQ. V was clipped by 0 bases and J by 4 bases, with 7 bases between them. Here the CDR3 DNA reads TGTGCCAGCAGCCAAGATCACACGTACAATGAGCAGTTCTTC. Protein product: CASSQDHTYNEQFF.

A few counts support this clone. The chain couples TRBV9 to TRBJ2-3; no definite D call. Trimming removed 2 bases at V and 2 bases at J, with 6 bases between. CDR1 and CDR2 from the germline V gene are SGDLS and YYNGEE. The CDR3 is 13 amino acids. The DNA for the CDR3 is TGTGCCAGCAGCGTTCTGGACACAGATACGCAGTATTTT. It encodes CASSVLDTDTQYF.

The genes are TRBV6-5 and TRBJ2-3; 11 bases agree with TRBD2. After removal of 6 bases from V and 4 bases from J, the junction contained 6 bases not matched to a gene. Per the germline V gene, CDR1 is MNHEY and CDR2 is SVGAGI. The CDR3 has 15 residues. The DNA of the CDR3 is TGTGCCAGCAGCCCGGGACTAGCGGCAGCAGATACGCAGTATTTT. Translation gives CASSPGLAAADTQYF.

The chain has TRBV5-1 and TRBJ2-5; TRBD1 matches 9 bases. CDR1 is SGHRS, CDR2 YFSETQ, per germline. The CDR3 is 15 residues long. V shed 4 bases and J 5 bases; nucleotides not matched to a gene: 9. The CDR3 sequence is CASSPRTGEGETQYF. Here the CDR3 DNA reads TGCGCCAGCAGCCCCCGGACAGGGGAGGGGGAGACCCAGTACTTC.

The CDR3 sequence is CASMSVGETEKLFF. Here the CDR3 DNA reads TGTGCCAGCATGAGTGTAGGGGAGACTGAAAAACTGTTTTTT. The gene calls are TRBV19 and TRBJ1-4, with D maybe TRBD1 (5 bases). The CDR3 loop spans 14 amino acids. V lost 9 bases and J lost 7, with 18 bases in between. Germline lookup yields CDR1 LNHDA and CDR2 SQIVND (reference sequence).

This chain uses TRBV3-1 (or the pseudogene TRBV3-2) with TRBJ2-3; no definite D call. Trimming left V 1 base short and J 8 bases short, with 13 bases between. The germline V gene encodes CDR1 LGHDT and CDR2 YNNKEL (reference sequence). There are 14 residues in the CDR3. In DNA form, the CDR3 reads TGTGCCAGCAGCCAAGCCCACCCCGCTGGTACGCAGTATTTT. Translation: CASSQAHPAGTQYF.